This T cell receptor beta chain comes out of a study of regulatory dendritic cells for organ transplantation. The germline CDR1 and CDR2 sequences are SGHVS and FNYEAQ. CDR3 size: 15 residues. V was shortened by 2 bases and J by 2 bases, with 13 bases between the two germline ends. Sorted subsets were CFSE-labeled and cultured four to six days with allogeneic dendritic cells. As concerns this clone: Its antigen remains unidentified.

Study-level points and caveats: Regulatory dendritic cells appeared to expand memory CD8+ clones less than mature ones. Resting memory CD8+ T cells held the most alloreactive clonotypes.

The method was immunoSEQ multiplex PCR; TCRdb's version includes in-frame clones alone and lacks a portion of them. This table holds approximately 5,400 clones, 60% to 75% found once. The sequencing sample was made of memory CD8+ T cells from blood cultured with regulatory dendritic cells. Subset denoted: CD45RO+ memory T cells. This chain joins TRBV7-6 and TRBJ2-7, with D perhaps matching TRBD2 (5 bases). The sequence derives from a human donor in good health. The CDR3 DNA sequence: TGTGCCAGCAGCTTACTGGCCTTAGCGCCCTACGAGCAGTACTTC. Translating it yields CASSLLALAPYEQYF.